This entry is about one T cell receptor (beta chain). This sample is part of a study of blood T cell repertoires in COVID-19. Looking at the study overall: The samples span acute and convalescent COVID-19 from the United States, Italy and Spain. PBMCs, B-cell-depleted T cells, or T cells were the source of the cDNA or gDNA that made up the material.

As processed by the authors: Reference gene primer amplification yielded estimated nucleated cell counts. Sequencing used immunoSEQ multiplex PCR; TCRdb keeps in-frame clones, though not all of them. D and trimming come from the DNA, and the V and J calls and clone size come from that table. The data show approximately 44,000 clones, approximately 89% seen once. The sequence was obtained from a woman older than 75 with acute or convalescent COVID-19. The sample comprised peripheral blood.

CDR3 sequence reads: CASSQEGAFRNEQFF. The CDR3 bases are TGTGCCAGCAGCCAAGAAGGAGCGTTCCGCAATGAGCAGTTCTTC. This chain joins TRBV3-1 (or the pseudogene TRBV3-2) and TRBJ2-1, with no clear D. This CDR3 spans 15 amino acids. The germline V and J ends were trimmed by 0 bases and 6 bases, with 12 bases remaining between them. The germline gives CDR1 LGHDT, CDR2 YNNKEL (reference sequence).